The present T cell receptor beta chain was sequenced within a study of long-term antiretroviral therapy in people with HIV. Study results and limitations: Clones showing expansion before ART dominated the repertoire at all time points. Relative to transplant donor controls, diversity remained lower despite increasing after ART.

As for this clone: Its antigen is not identified.

Researchers ran immunoSEQ v3.0 at survey level. Sequencing was designed to cover roughly 40,000-55,000 T-cell genomes in each sample. Only in-frame clones appear in the TCRdb table, and some are missing; sequencing was by immunoSEQ multiplex PCR. Here the sample spans some 25,000 clones, about 88% being singletons. CDR3 length equals 13 residues. With 4 bases removed from V and 3 bases from J, the gap between germline ends came to 10 bases. Germline V gene sequence: CDR1 MNHNS, CDR2 SASEGT. The study drew at least one pre-ART and at least two post-ART PBMC samples from every donor. The chain has TRBV6-1 and TRBJ2-7, with D possibly being TRBD1 (6 bases). Sequences were derived from unsorted PBMCs, sampled 1.9 years after starting antiretroviral therapy. This receptor was obtained from a woman under 40 with HIV. The CDR3 is CASSATGYYEQYV. CDR3 sequence (DNA): TGTGCCAGCAGTGCTACAGGGTACTACGAGCAGTACGTC.